This entry is about one T cell receptor beta chain. The data originate from a study of blood T cell repertoires in COVID-19. Turning to the study itself: The United States, Italy and Spain supplied acute and convalescent COVID-19 samples.

Clones were sequenced by immunoSEQ multiplex PCR, and TCRdb holds only the in-frame ones, with some missing. The table includes some 530,000 clones, 88% detected once. The germline V gene has CDR1 LNHDA and CDR2 SQIVND (reference sequence). This CDR3 comprises 14 residues. Germline trimming cut 5 bases from V and 14 bases from J; bases unmatched to any gene: 12. Material for sequencing was PBMCs or T cells enriched from blood (not recorded which). This clonotype was obtained from an older woman who had recovered from COVID-19. The chain joins TRBV19 to TRBJ1-6; the match to TRBD1 covers 7 bases. CDR3 sequence reads: CASSSRTGWVTLHF. The CDR3 nucleotides read TGTGCCAGTAGTTCCCGGACAGGCTGGGTGACCCTCCACTTT.